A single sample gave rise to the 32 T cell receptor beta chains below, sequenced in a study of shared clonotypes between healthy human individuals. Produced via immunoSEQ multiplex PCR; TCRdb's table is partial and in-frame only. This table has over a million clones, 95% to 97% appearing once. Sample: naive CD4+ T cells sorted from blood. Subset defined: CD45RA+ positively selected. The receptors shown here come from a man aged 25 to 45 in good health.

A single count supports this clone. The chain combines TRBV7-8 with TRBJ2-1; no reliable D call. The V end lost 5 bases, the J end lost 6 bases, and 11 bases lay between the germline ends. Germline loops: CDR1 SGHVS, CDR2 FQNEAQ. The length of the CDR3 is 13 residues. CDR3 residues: CASSPSSLNEQFF. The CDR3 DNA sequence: TGTGCCAGCAGCCCATCCTCCCTCAATGAGCAGTTCTTC.

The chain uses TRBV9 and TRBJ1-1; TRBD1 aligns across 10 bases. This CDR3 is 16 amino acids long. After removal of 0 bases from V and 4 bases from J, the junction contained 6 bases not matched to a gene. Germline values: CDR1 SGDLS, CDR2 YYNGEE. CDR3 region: CASSVGQGAGTTEAFF. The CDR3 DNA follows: TGTGCCAGCAGCGTAGGACAGGGGGCAGGGACCACTGAAGCTTTCTTT.

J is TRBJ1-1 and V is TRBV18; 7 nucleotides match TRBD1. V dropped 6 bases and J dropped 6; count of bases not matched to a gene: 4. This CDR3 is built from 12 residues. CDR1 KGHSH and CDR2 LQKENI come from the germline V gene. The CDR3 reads CASSLGTAEAFF. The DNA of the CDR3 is TGTGCCAGCTCTCTGGGGACAGCTGAAGCTTTCTTT.

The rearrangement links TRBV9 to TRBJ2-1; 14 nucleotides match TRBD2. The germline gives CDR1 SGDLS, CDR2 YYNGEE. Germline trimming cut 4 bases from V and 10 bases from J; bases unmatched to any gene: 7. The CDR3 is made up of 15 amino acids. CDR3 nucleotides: TGTGCCAGCAGCCCCCCCGGGACTAGCGGGAGCGAGCAGTTCTTC. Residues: CASSPPGTSGSEQFF.

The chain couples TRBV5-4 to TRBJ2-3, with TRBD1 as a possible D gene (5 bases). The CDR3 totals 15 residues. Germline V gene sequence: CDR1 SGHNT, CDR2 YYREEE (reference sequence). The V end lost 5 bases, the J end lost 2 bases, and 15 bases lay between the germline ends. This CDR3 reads CASRLRQGTTDTQYF. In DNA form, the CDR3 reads TGTGCCAGCAGACTTCGGCAGGGAACCACAGATACGCAGTATTTT.

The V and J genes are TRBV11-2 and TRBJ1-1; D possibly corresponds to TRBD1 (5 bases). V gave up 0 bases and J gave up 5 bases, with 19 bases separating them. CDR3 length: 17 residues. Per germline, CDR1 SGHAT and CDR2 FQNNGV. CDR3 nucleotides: TGTGCCAGCAGCTTAGAACCCCCCAGGGCGCGGGAAACTGAAGCTTTCTTT. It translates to CASSLEPPRARETEAFF.

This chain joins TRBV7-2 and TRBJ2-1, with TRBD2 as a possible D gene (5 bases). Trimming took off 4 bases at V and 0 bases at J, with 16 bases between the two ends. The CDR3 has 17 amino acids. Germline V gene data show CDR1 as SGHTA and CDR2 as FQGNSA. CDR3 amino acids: CASSSARGRSSYNEQFF. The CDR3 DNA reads TGTGCCAGCAGCTCCGCCCGAGGGCGGAGCTCCTACAATGAGCAGTTCTTC.

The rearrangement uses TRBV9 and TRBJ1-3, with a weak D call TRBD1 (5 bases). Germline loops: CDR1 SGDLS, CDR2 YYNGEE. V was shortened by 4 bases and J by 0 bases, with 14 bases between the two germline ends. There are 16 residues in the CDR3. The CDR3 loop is CASSTQDTRSGNTIYF. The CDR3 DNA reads TGTGCCAGCAGCACCCAGGACACGCGCTCTGGAAACACCATATATTTT. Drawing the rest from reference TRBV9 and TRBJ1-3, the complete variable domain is DSGVTQTPKHLITATGQRVTLRCSPRSGDLSVYWYQQSLDQGLQFLIQYYNGEERAKGNILERFSAQQFPDLHSELNLSSLELGDSALYFCASSTQDTRSGNTIYFGEGSWLTVV.

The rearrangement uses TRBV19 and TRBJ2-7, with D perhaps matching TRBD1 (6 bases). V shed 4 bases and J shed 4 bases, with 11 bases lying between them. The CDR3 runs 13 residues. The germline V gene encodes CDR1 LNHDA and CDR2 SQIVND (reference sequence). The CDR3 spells CASSRETGYEQYF. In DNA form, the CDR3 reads TGTGCCAGTAGTAGGGAGACAGGATACGAGCAGTACTTC.

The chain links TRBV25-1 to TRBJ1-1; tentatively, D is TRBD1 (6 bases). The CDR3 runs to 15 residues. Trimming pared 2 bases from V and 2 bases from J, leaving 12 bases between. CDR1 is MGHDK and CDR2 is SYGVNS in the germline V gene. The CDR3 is CASSETGHLNTEAFF. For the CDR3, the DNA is TGTGCCAGCAGTGAAACGGGACACTTAAACACTGAAGCTTTCTTT.

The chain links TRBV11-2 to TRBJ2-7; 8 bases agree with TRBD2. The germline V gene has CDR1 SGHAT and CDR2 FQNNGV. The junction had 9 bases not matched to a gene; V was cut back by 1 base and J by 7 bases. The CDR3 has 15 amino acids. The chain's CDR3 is CASSLVLSGIGEQYF. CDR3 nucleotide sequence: TGTGCCAGCAGCTTAGTGCTTAGCGGGATCGGGGAGCAGTACTTC.

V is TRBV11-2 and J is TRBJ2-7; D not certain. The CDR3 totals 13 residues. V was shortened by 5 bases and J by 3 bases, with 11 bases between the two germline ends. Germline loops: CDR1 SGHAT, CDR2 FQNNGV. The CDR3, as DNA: TGTGCCAGCAGCGTAACGGACGGCTACGAGCAGTACTTC. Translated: CASSVTDGYEQYF.

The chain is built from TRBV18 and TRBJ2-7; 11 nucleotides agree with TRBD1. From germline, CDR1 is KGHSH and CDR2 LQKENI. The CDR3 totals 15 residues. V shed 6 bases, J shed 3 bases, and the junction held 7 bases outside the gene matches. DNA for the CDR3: TGTGCCAGCTCGCAAGGGACAGGGGGGAACTACGAGCAGTACTTC. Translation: CASSQGTGGNYEQYF.

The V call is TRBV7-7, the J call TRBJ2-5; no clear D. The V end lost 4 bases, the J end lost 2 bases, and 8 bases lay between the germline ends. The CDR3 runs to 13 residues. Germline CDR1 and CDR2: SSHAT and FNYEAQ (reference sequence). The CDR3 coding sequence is TGTGCCAGCAGCTCTTCGCTGCAAGAGACCCAGTACTTC. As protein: CASSSSLQETQYF.

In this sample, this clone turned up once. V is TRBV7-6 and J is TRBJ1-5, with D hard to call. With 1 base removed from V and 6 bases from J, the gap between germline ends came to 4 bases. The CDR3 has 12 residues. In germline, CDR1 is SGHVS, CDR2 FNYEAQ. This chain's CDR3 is CASSLVGQPQHF. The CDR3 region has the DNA TGTGCCAGCAGCTTAGTCGGTCAGCCCCAGCATTTT.

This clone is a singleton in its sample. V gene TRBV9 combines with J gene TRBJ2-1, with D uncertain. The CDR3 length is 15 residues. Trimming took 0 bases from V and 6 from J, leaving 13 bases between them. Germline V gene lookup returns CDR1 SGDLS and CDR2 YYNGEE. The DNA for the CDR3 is TGTGCCAGCAGCGTAGATGACTTGCGCGGCAATGAGCAGTTCTTC. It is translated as CASSVDDLRGNEQFF.

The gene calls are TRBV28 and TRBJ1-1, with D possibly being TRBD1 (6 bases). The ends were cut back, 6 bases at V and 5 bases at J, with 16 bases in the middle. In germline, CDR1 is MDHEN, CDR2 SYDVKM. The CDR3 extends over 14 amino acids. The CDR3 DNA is TGTGCCAGCAGCAACCCCGGGACAAGGACTGAAGCTTTCTTT. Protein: CASSNPGTRTEAFF.

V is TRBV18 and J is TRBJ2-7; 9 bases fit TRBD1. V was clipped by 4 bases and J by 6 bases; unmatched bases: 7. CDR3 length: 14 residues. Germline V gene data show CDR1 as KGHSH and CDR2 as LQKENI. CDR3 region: CASSQDRGLGEQYF. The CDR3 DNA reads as TGTGCCAGCTCACAGGACAGGGGATTGGGCGAGCAGTACTTC. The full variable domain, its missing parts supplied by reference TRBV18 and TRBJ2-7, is NAGVMQNPRHLVRRRGQEARLRCSPMKGHSHVYWYRQLPEEGLKFMVYLQKENIIDESGMPKERFSAEFPKEGPSILRIQQVVRGDSAAYFCASSQDRGLGEQYFGPGTRLTVT.

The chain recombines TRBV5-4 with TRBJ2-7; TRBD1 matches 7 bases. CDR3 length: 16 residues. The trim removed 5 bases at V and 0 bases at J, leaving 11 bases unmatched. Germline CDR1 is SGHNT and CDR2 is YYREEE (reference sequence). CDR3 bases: TGTGCCAGCAGAAGTACCGGGACAGATAGCTCCTACGAGCAGTACTTC. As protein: CASRSTGTDSSYEQYF.

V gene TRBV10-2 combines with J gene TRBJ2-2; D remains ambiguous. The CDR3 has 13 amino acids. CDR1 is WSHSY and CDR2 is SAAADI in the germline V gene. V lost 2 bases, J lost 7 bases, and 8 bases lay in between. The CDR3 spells CASSEMHRGELFF. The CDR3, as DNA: TGCGCCAGCAGTGAGATGCATCGCGGGGAGCTGTTTTTT.

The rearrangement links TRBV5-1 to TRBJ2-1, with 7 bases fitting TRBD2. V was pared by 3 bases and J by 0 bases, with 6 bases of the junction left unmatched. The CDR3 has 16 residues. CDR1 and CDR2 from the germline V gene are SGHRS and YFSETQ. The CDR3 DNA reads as TGCGCCAGCAGCTACCAGGGCGGGAGCTCCTACAATGAGCAGTTCTTC. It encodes CASSYQGGSSYNEQFF.

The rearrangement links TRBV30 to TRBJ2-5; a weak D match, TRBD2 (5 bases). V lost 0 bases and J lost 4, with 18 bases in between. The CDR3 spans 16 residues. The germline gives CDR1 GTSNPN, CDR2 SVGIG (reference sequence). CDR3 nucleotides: TGTGCCTGGAGTGTAATCGCGGGCGGCAGGACAGAGACCCAGTACTTC. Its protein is CAWSVIAGGRTETQYF. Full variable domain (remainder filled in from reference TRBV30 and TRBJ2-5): SQTIHQWPATLVQPVGSPLSLECTVEGTSNPNLYWYRQAAGRGLQLLFYSVGIGQISSEVPQNLSASRPQDRQFILSSKKLLLSDSGFYLCAWSVIAGGRTETQYFGPGTRLLVL.

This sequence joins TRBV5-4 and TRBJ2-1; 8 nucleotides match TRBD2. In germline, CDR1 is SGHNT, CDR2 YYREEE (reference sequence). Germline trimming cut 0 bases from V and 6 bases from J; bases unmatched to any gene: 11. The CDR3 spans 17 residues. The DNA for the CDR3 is TGTGCCAGCAGCTTGGGGGGACTAGTTGGTGGTTCCAATGAGCAGTTCTTC. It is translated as CASSLGGLVGGSNEQFF.

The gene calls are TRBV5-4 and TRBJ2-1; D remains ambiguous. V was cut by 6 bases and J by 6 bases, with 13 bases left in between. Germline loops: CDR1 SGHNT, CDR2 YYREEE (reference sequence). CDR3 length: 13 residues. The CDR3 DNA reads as TGTGCCAGCACCCTCACCGACTCCAATGAGCAGTTCTTC. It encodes CASTLTDSNEQFF. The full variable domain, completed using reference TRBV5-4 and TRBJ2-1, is ETGVTQSPTHLIKTRGQQVTLRCSSQSGHNTVSWYQQALGQGPQFIFQYYREEENGRGNFPPRFSGLQFPNYSSELNVNALELDDSALYLCASTLTDSNEQFFGPGTRLTVL.

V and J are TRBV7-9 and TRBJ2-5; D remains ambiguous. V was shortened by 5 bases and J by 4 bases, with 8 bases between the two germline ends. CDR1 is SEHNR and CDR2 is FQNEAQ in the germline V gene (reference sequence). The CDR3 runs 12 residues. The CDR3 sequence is CASSIIGETQYF. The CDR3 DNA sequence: TGTGCCAGCAGCATAATTGGAGAGACCCAGTACTTC.

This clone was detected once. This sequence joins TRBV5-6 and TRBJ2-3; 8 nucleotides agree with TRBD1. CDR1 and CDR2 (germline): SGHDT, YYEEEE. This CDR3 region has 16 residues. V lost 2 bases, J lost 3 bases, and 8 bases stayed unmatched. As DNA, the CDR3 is TGTGCCAGCAGCTTCAGCCAGGGGGCTTATACAGATACGCAGTATTTT. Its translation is CASSFSQGAYTDTQYF.

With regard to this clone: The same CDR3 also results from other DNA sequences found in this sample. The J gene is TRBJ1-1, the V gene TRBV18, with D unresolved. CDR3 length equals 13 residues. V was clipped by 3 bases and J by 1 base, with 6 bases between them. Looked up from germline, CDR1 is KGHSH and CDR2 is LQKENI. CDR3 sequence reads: CASSPLANTEAFF. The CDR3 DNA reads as TGTGCCAGCTCACCTTTGGCGAACACTGAAGCTTTCTTT.

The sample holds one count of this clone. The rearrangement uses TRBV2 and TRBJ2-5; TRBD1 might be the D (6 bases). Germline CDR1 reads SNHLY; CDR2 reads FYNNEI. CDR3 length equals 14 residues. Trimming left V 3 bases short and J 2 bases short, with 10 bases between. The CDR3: CASSDATGQETQYF. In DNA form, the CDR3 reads TGTGCCAGCAGTGACGCTACAGGGCAAGAGACCCAGTACTTC. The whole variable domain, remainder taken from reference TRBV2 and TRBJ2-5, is EPEVTQTPSHQVTQMGQEVILRCVPISNHLYFYWYRQILGQKVEFLVSFYNNEISEKSEIFDDQFSVERPDGSNFTLKIRSTKLEDSAMYFCASSDATGQETQYFGPGTRLLVL.

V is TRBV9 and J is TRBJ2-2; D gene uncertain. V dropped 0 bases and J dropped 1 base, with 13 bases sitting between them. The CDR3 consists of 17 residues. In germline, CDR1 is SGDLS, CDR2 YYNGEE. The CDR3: CASSVVFGGRNTGELFF. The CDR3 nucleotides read TGTGCCAGCAGCGTAGTCTTCGGCGGTAGGAACACCGGGGAGCTGTTTTTT.

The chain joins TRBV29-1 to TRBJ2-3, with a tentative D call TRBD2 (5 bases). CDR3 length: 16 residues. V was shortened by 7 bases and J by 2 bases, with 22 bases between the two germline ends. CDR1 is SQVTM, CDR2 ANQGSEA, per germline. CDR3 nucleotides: TGCAGCGCTCGAAACCAGGACTTCATTGACACAGATACGCAGTATTTT. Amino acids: CSARNQDFIDTDTQYF.

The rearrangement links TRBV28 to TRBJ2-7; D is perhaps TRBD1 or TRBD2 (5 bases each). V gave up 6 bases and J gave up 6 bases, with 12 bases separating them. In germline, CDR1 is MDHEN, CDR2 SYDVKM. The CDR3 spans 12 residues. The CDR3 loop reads CASRGGAGEQYF. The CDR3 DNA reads TGTGCCAGCAGGGGTGGGGCGGGCGAGCAGTACTTC.

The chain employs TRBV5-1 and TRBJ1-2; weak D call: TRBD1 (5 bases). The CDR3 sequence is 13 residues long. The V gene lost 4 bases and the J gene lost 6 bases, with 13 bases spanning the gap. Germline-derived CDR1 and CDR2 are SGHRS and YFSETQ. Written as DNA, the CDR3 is TGCGCCAGCAGCCCGGGACCCTCTAATGGCTACACCTTC. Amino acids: CASSPGPSNGYTF.